This TCR beta chain was sequenced during a study of cytomegalovirus exposure and HLA in healthy donors. Study overall: From about 180 million T cells, an earlier analysis saw 117 million unique TCR beta sequences. Regarding the study as a whole: By HLA locus, TCR association rates varied in a later analysis, with DRB1 showing the most and HLA-C the fewest. Sequencing probably produced one cluster of sequence variants that were highly shared.

The primer mix had 60 Vbeta and 13 Jbeta primers. Only in-frame clones appear in the TCRdb table, and some are missing; sequencing was by immunoSEQ multiplex PCR. Of 150,000 to 200,000 clones listed, roughly four fifths were seen once; the top ten hold just over 3%. Concerning this clone itself: Its antigen remains unidentified.

CDR3 length: 16 residues. Germline lookup yields CDR1 SGHRS and CDR2 YFSETQ. Trimming cost V 3 bases and J 3 bases, with 18 bases left between them. There were likely unrecorded immune exposures, though donors were nominally healthy when sampled. Sequences were obtained from PBMCs. The receptor was derived from a woman in her 40s in good health and CMV-seronegative. The V gene is TRBV5-1, the J gene TRBJ2-5; D might be TRBD2 (6 bases). Written as DNA, the CDR3 is TGCGCCAGCAGCTGGAGGGGAGCCAAAGGCAAAGAGACCCAGTACTTC. It encodes CASSWRGAKGKETQYF.